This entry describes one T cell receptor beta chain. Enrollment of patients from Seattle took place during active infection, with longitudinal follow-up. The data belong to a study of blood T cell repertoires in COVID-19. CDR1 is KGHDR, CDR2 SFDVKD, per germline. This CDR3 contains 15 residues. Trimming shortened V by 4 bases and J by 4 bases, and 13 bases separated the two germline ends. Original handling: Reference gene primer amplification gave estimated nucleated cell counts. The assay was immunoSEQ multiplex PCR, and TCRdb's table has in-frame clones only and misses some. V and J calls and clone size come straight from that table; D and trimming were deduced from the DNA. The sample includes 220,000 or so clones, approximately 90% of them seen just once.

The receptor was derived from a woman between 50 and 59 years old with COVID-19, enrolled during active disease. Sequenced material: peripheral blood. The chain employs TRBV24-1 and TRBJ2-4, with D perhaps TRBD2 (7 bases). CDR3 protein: CATSEGKGGKNIQYF. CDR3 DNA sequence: TGTGCCACCAGTGAAGGGAAGGGGGGGAAAAACATTCAGTACTTC.